These 27 T cell receptor beta chains were all obtained from the same sample, sequenced in a study of T-cell reconstitution after alpha-beta-depleted transplantation in children. A TCRbeta library incorporating unique molecular identifiers was prepared. Using its own MiXCR run on the PCR reads, TCRdb lists one record per CDR3 protein. The table shows 95,000 to 120,000 distinct CDR3 sequences, with 5% to 7% occurring only once. Sequencing was performed on PBMCs, mostly from graft donor cells, taken 360 days after TCRalphabeta/CD19-depleted stem cell transplant. The receptors were sampled from a male patient between 2 and 15 years old who had a stem cell transplant for acute lymphoblastic leukemia, so the T cells may come from the graft donor.

This clonotype came up many times. The rearrangement joins TRBV10-1 to TRBJ2-7, with D perhaps matching TRBD1 (6 bases). This CDR3 comprises 14 residues. Germline V CDR1 and CDR2: WNHNN, SYGVQD (reference sequence). Trimming took 2 bases from V and 3 from J, leaving 11 bases between them. This CDR3 reads CASSEGQTNYEQYF. The CDR3 DNA sequence: TGCGCCAGCAGTGAGGGACAGACAAACTACGAGCAGTACTTC.

V usage is TRBV9 and J usage is TRBJ1-5, with D tentatively TRBD1 (5 bases). Between the trimmed V and J ends, which lost 3 bases and 7 bases, there was a span of 8 bases. The CDR3 is 12 residues long. Germline CDR1 is SGDLS and CDR2 is YYNGEE. Here the CDR3 reads CASSGGGQPQHF. The CDR3 DNA reads as TGTGCCAGCAGCGGGGGGGGACAGCCCCAGCATTTT.

This clonotype has at least ten counts. CDR3 DNA: TGTGCCAGCAGTTTCGCGGGAAACTACGAGCAGTACTTC. Its protein product is CASSFAGNYEQYF. V gene TRBV27 combines with J gene TRBJ2-7, with D possibly matching TRBD2 (6 bases). Per germline, CDR1 MNHEY and CDR2 SMNVEV (reference sequence). CDR3 size: 13 residues. The V end lost 3 bases, the J end lost 3 bases, and 9 bases lay between the germline ends.

This clonotype was detected only a few times. The V call is TRBV4-2, the J call TRBJ1-4, with D possibly being TRBD1 (5 bases). The ends were cut back, 4 bases at V and 5 bases at J, with 11 bases in the middle. This CDR3 is 14 amino acids long. Germline assignment: CDR1 LGHNA and CDR2 YNFKEQ. The CDR3 sequence is CASSLGLANEKLFF. CDR3 DNA: TGTGCCAGCAGCCTGGGACTAGCAAATGAAAAACTGTTTTTT.

The sample holds many counts of this clonotype. The chain employs TRBV2 and TRBJ2-7; 8 bases fit TRBD2. V lost 6 bases and J lost 3; bases outside the gene matches: 4. Germline V gene sequence: CDR1 SNHLY, CDR2 FYNNEI. This CDR3 has 13 amino acids. The CDR3 protein is CASSLLADYEQYF. CDR3 sequence (DNA): TGTGCCAGCAGCTTACTAGCGGACTACGAGCAGTACTTC.

This clonotype was observed many times. The J gene is TRBJ2-5, the V gene TRBV25-1; D is possibly TRBD2 (5 bases). The V end lost 3 bases, the J end lost 4 bases, and 18 bases lay between the germline ends. This CDR3 region has 16 residues. The V gene's germline CDR1 is MGHDK and CDR2 SYGVNS. The CDR3 loop reads CASSDPLGLPRETQYF. Written as DNA, the CDR3 is TGTGCCAGCAGTGATCCCCTCGGACTGCCCCGAGAGACCCAGTACTTC.

J is TRBJ1-3 and V is TRBV30, with D possibly being TRBD1 (5 bases). V was pared by 2 bases and J by 4 bases, with 12 bases between. CDR3 length: 14 amino acids. Per germline, CDR1 GTSNPN and CDR2 SVGIG (reference sequence). As DNA, the CDR3 is TGTGCCTGGAGTCCGGGACTTCTCGGAAACACCATATATTTT. Translation gives CAWSPGLLGNTIYF.

The table lists this clonotype with many counts. The gene calls are TRBV29-1 and TRBJ2-1; D gene unclear. The CDR3 runs to 10 residues. V was trimmed by 7 bases and J by 6 bases, leaving 7 bases between them. Germline assignment: CDR1 SQVTM and CDR2 ANQGSEA. CDR3 in amino acids: CSAEPNEQFF. DNA of the CDR3: TGCAGCGCGGAGCCCAATGAGCAGTTCTTC.

The chain joins TRBV5-4 to TRBJ1-1, with TRBD1 as a possible D gene (6 bases). V was pared by 8 bases and J by 5 bases, with 16 bases between. CDR3 length: 13 residues. The germline V gene encodes CDR1 SGHNT and CDR2 YYREEE (reference sequence). DNA of the CDR3: TGTGCCAGGAGCACCGGGGGCTGGACTGAAGCTTTCTTT. Translated, it gives CARSTGGWTEAFF.

This clonotype occurred many times. The chain recombines TRBV12-3 or TRBV12-4 with TRBJ2-2; D is unresolved. This CDR3 spans 11 amino acids. V lost 10 bases and J lost 1, with 4 bases in between. CDR3 loop: CATMNTGELFF. The CDR3 bases are TGTGCCACCATGAACACCGGGGAGCTGTTTTTT.

This clonotype has only a few counts. The genes are TRBV28 and TRBJ1-4; D perhaps matches TRBD1 (5 bases). The germline CDR1 and CDR2 sequences are MDHEN and SYDVKM. This CDR3 contains 14 residues. Trimming cost V 0 bases and J 7 bases, with 9 bases left between them. CDR3 nucleotide sequence: TGTGCCAGCAGTTTATGGGGGGGATTTGAAAAACTGTTTTTT. Protein sequence: CASSLWGGFEKLFF.

This clonotype showed up many times. The chain joins TRBV4-3 to TRBJ2-7; D unclear. The germline V and J ends were trimmed by 3 bases and 7 bases, with 13 bases remaining between them. CDR1 is LGHNA, CDR2 YSLEER, per germline. This CDR3 is built from 13 residues. The chain's CDR3 is CASSHRPGEEQYF. The CDR3 nucleotides are TGCGCCAGCAGCCATAGACCGGGTGAGGAGCAGTACTTC.

This clonotype was counted at least ten times. The rearrangement links TRBV12-3 or TRBV12-4 to TRBJ2-5; D may be TRBD2 (5 bases). CDR3 length equals 15 residues. Trimming removed 3 bases at V and 5 bases at J, with 16 bases between. CDR3 bases: TGTGCCAGCAGTTTGCGCGGGTCCCAGCGTGAGACCCAGTACTTC. Amino acid sequence: CASSLRGSQRETQYF.

The table lists this clonotype with a few counts. The V gene is TRBV7-6, the J gene TRBJ1-1, with D maybe TRBD1 (5 bases). The germline V and J ends were trimmed by 0 bases and 7 bases, with 9 bases remaining between them. Germline CDR1 SGHVS, CDR2 FNYEAQ. This CDR3 is 13 amino acids long. DNA of the CDR3: TGTGCCAGCAGCTTAGCGGGGGATAATGAAGCTTTCTTT. Translating it yields CASSLAGDNEAFF. Based on the CDR3 plus reference TRBV7-6 and TRBJ1-1, the full variable domain is GAGVSQSPRYKVTKRGQDVALRCDPISGHVSLYWYRQALGQGPEFLTYFNYEAQQDKSGLPNDRFSAERPEGSISTLTIQRTEQRDSAMYRCASSLAGDNEAFFGQGTRLTVV.

This clonotype was picked up a small number of times. The genes are TRBV7-8 and TRBJ2-7; TRBD2 matches at 14 bases. Per germline, CDR1 SGHVS and CDR2 FQNEAQ. V lost 1 base to trimming and J lost 3 bases; unmatched junction nucleotides: 14. This CDR3 has 20 amino acids. The CDR3, as DNA: TGTGCCAGCAGCTTAGTGTATGTGGGACTAGCGGGAGAAGGACTCTACGAGCAGTACTTC. It translates to CASSLVYVGLAGEGLYEQYF.

This clonotype has just a few counts. The J gene is TRBJ2-7, the V gene TRBV20-1; the D call may be TRBD1 or TRBD2 (6 bases each). Germline values: CDR1 DFQATT, CDR2 SNEGSKA (reference sequence). The CDR3 contains 14 residues. Trimming stripped 0 bases from V and 7 bases from J, with 16 bases between. This CDR3 reads CSARDEQGLGEQYF. The DNA of the CDR3 is TGCAGTGCTAGAGATGAACAGGGACTGGGGGAGCAGTACTTC.

There are many counts of this clonotype. The genes are TRBV4-2 and TRBJ2-7; 11 bases match TRBD1. This CDR3 comprises 15 residues. Germline CDR1 LGHNA, CDR2 YNFKEQ. V shed 1 base and J 4 bases; nucleotides not matched to a gene: 3. The CDR3 is CASSQAGQGAYEQYF. The CDR3 DNA reads as TGTGCCAGCAGCCAAGCAGGACAGGGGGCGTACGAGCAGTACTTC.

This clonotype was detected ten times or more. Without the conserved terminal phenylalanine or tryptophan, this CDR3 likely stems from a read error. No DNA is shown, since the ends of the CDR3 on it are uncertain; the CDR3 is the one TCRdb lists. The chain is built from TRBV2 and TRBJ1-2. The CDR3 spans 13 residues, counting both ends. Germline V gene data show CDR1 as SNHLY and CDR2 as FYNNEI. CDR3 loop: CATGRPNGLWLHL.

In its sample, this clonotype was seen many times. V usage is TRBV7-3 and J usage is TRBJ2-1, with no clear D. The CDR3 runs 15 residues. Germline CDR1 and CDR2: SGHTA and FQGTGA. Trimming cost V 5 bases and J 0 bases, with 11 bases left between them. Written as DNA, the CDR3 is TGTGCCAGCAGCCCCTCCCTGGTCTCCTACAATGAGCAGTTCTTC. Protein product: CASSPSLVSYNEQFF. Full variable domain (remainder filled in from reference TRBV7-3 and TRBJ2-1): GAGVSQTPSNKVTEKGKYVELRCDPISGHTALYWYRQSLGQGPEFLIYFQGTGAADDSGLPNDRFFAVRPEGSVSTLKIQRTERGDSAVYLCASSPSLVSYNEQFFGPGTRLTVL.

Written as DNA, the CDR3 is TGCGCCAGCAGCCAAGTCCTTCTTACTAGCGGGGGGGGAGAGACCCAGTACTTC. Protein product: CASSQVLLTSGGGETQYF. The chain couples TRBV4-3 to TRBJ2-5, with 13 positions matching TRBD2. This CDR3 has 18 residues. Germline V CDR1 and CDR2: LGHNA, YSLEER. The trim removed 1 base at V and 4 bases at J, leaving 9 bases unmatched.

The sample holds many counts of this clonotype. The chain joins TRBV6-2 or TRBV6-3 to TRBJ2-7, with D possibly matching TRBD1 (5 bases). Per germline, CDR1 MNHEY and CDR2 SVGEGT. CDR3 length: 13 residues. With 6 bases removed from V and 0 bases from J, the gap between germline ends came to 9 bases. The CDR3 DNA sequence: TGTGCCAGCAGACAGGATAGCTCCTACGAGCAGTACTTC. Translating gives CASRQDSSYEQYF.

This chain uses TRBV2 with TRBJ2-5; TRBD2 matches at 8 bases. Germline-derived CDR1 and CDR2 are SNHLY and FYNNEI. Unmatched junction bases numbered 6, after V lost 5 bases and J lost 1 base. The CDR3 contains 15 residues. CDR3 nucleotide sequence: TGTGCCAGCAGTCCTGACGGGAGGGTCCAAGAGACCCAGTACTTC. Its protein product is CASSPDGRVQETQYF.

This clonotype showed up many times. J is TRBJ1-1 and V is TRBV5-1; 8 nucleotides match TRBD1. Germline CDR1 SGHRS, CDR2 YFSETQ. V lost 4 bases to trimming and J lost 4 bases; unmatched junction nucleotides: 6. The CDR3 is made up of 14 amino acids. The CDR3 loop reads CASSPRGLGTEAFF. The CDR3 nucleotides read TGCGCCAGCAGCCCCAGGGGGCTCGGCACTGAAGCTTTCTTT. Drawing the rest from reference TRBV5-1 and TRBJ1-1, the complete variable domain is KAGVTQTPRYLIKTRGQQVTLSCSPISGHRSVSWYQQTPGQGLQFLFEYFSETQRNKGNFPGRFSGRQFSNSRSEMNVSTLELGDSALYLCASSPRGLGTEAFFGQGTRLTVV.

This chain connects TRBV28 to TRBJ2-3; D tentatively reads TRBD1 or TRBD2 (5 bases each). The germline CDR1 and CDR2 sequences are MDHEN and SYDVKM. V was trimmed by 3 bases and J by 2 bases, leaving 18 bases between them. There are 17 residues in the CDR3. In DNA form, the CDR3 reads TGTGCCAGCAGTTTCGGGGACGGCTCAGATTTCACAGATACGCAGTATTTT. As protein: CASSFGDGSDFTDTQYF.

The rearrangement uses TRBV27 and TRBJ1-6; D call uncertain. CDR1 and CDR2 from the germline V gene are MNHEY and SMNVEV (reference sequence). V lost 4 bases to trimming and J lost 14 bases, with 15 bases between them. CDR3 length: 13 residues. DNA for the CDR3: TGTGCCAGCAGTTCCCTAGGCCGCCGAGCCCTCCACTTT. It specifies CASSSLGRRALHF.

As regards this clonotype: This may be a read error, as it is one base from a much larger clone. The chain carries TRBV4-3 and TRBJ2-1, with 8 bases fitting TRBD2. CDR1 and CDR2 (germline): LGHNA, YSLEER. The CDR3 spans 15 residues. CDR3 coding DNA: TGCGCCAGCAGCCAAGATACTAGCGGCTACAATGGGCAGTTCTTC. This codes for CASSQDTSGYNGQFF.

This clonotype has at least ten counts. The gene calls are TRBV29-1 and TRBJ1-2, with 8 bases aligning to TRBD1. CDR3 size: 12 residues. Germline CDR1 and CDR2: SQVTM and ANQGSEA. The J segment lost 3 bases and the V segment lost 5 bases, leaving 2 bases of the junction unmatched. The CDR3 loop reads CSVLTGDYGYTF. The CDR3 DNA sequence: TGCAGCGTTCTGACAGGGGACTATGGCTACACCTTC. The whole variable domain, filled in from reference TRBV29-1 and TRBJ1-2, reads SAVISQKPSRDICQRGTSLTIQCQVDSQVTMMFWYRQQPGQSLTLIATANQGSEATYESGFVIDKFPISRPNLTFSTLTVSNMSPEDSSIYLCSVLTGDYGYTFGSGTRLTVV.